The 3 T cell receptor beta chains in this list originate from one sample, sequenced in a study of shared clonotypes between healthy human individuals. Sequencing used immunoSEQ multiplex PCR; TCRdb keeps in-frame clones, though not all of them. This sample has some 1.4 million clones, with over 95% found just once. The sample taken for sequencing was naive CD4+ T cells sorted from blood. Subset denoted: CD45RA+ positively selected. The source is a man aged 25 to 45 in good health.

The chain employs TRBV5-1 and TRBJ2-5, with D possibly matching TRBD1 (6 bases). Germline V lookup: CDR1 SGHRS, CDR2 YFSETQ. The CDR3 is made up of 17 amino acids. With 0 bases removed from V and 1 base from J, the gap between germline ends came to 16 bases. Here the CDR3 reads CASSLVRSGVSQETQYF. The CDR3 DNA reads as TGCGCCAGCAGCTTGGTCCGTTCAGGGGTTAGCCAAGAGACCCAGTACTTC.

The chain combines TRBV28 with TRBJ2-1; D not certain. Germline V CDR1 and CDR2: MDHEN, SYDVKM. Trimming left V 1 base short and J 11 bases short, with 9 bases between. The CDR3 covers 12 residues. The CDR3 region has the DNA TGTGCCAGCAGTTTATCTGCGAGTAAGCAGTTCTTC. It specifies CASSLSASKQFF.

This chain joins TRBV5-4 and TRBJ1-3, with D uncertain. The germline V gene has CDR1 SGHNT and CDR2 YYREEE (reference sequence). V lost 0 bases and J lost 8, with 15 bases in between. This CDR3 contains 15 residues. CDR3 loop: CASSLGPGFLDTIYF. CDR3 DNA sequence: TGTGCCAGCAGCTTGGGCCCCGGGTTTTTGGACACCATATATTTT. Drawing the rest from reference TRBV5-4 and TRBJ1-3, the complete variable domain is ETGVTQSPTHLIKTRGQQVTLRCSSQSGHNTVSWYQQALGQGPQFIFQYYREEENGRGNFPPRFSGLQFPNYSSELNVNALELDDSALYLCASSLGPGFLDTIYFGEGSWLTVV.